Sequencing of this T cell receptor (beta chain) was carried out in a study of control samples from healthy donors and cancer patients. The V segment lost 0 bases and the J segment 4 bases; nucleotides outside the gene matches: 3. Looked up from germline, CDR1 is SGDLS and CDR2 is YYNGEE. This CDR3 region has 15 residues. Data came from immunoSEQ multiplex PCR; TCRdb stores just in-frame clones and leaves some out. The data hold roughly 92,000 clones, with approximately 88% observed a single time. The J gene is TRBJ2-1, the V gene TRBV9; 8 nucleotides align to TRBD1. The sequenced sample was blood. This TCR was recovered from a woman aged 55-69 years in good health. The CDR3 DNA follows: TGTGCCAGCAGCGTAGGACAGGGGCAATACAATGAGCAGTTCTTC. Protein: CASSVGQGQYNEQFF.